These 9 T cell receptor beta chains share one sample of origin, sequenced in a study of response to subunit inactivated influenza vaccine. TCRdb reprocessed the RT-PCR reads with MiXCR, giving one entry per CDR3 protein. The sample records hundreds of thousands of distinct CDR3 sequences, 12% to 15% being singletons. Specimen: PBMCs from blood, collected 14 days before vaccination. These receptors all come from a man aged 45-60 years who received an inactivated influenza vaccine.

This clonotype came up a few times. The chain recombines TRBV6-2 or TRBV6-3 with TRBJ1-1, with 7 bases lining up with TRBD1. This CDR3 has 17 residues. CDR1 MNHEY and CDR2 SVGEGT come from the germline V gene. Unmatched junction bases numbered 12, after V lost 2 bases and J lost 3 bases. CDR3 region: CASSYVLRGLGDTEAFF. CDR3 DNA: TGTGCCAGCAGTTACGTATTAAGGGGGCTTGGCGACACTGAAGCTTTCTTT.

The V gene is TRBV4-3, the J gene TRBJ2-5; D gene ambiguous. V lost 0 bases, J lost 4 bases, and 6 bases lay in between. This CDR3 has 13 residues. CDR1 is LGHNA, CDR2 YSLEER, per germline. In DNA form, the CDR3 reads TGCGCCAGCAGCCAAGAACTTCGAGAGACCCAGTACTTC. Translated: CASSQELRETQYF.

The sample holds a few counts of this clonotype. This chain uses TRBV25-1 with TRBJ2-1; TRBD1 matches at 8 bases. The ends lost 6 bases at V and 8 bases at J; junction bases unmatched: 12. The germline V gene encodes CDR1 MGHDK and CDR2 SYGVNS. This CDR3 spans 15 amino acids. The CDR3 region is CASRRGQGWFDEQFF. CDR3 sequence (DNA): TGTGCCAGCAGACGAGGACAGGGCTGGTTCGATGAGCAGTTCTTC. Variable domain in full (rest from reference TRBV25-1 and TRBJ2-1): EADIYQTPRYLVIGTGKKITLECSQTMGHDKMYWYQQDPGMELHLIHYSYGVNSTEKGDLSSESTVSRIRTEHFPLTLESARPSHTSQYLCASRRGQGWFDEQFFGPGTRLTVL.

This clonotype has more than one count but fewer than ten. CDR3 protein: CASSPDSSSGNTIYF. The DNA of the CDR3 is TGTGCCAGCAGTCCGGACAGCTCCTCTGGAAACACCATATATTTT. The V call is TRBV12-3 or TRBV12-4, the J call TRBJ1-3; a weak D match, TRBD1 (6 bases). Trimming left V 5 bases short and J 0 bases short, with 11 bases between. The CDR3 runs 15 residues.

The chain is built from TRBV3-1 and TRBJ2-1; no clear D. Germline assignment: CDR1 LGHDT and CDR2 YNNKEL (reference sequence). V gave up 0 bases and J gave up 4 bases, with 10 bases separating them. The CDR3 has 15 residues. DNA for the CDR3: TGTGCCAGCAGCCAAGAGTGGGTGGGGTACAATGAGCAGTTCTTC. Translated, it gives CASSQEWVGYNEQFF.

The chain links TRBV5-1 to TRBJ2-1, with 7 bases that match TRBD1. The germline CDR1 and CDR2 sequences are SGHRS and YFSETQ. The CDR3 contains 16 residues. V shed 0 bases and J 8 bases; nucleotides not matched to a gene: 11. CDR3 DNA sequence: TGCGCCAGCAGCTTGGCCTTAGGGGGCAGCAACGATGAGCAGTTCTTC. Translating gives CASSLALGGSNDEQFF.

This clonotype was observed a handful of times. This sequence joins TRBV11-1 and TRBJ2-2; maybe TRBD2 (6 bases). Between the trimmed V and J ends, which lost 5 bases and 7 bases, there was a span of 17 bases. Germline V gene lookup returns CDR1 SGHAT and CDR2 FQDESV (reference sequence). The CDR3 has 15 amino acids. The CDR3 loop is CASSRGGVPGGELFF. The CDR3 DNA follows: TGTGCCAGCAGCAGAGGCGGGGTGCCCGGCGGGGAGCTGTTTTTT.

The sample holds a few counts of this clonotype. DNA for the CDR3: TGTGCCAGCAGTCTACGGGACCGAAGAACGTCCGAGCAGTACTTC. Translation: CASSLRDRRTSEQYF. The rearrangement joins TRBV27 to TRBJ2-7; tentatively, D is TRBD1 or TRBD2 (5 bases each). This CDR3 is 15 amino acids long. The V gene's germline CDR1 is MNHEY and CDR2 SMNVEV (reference sequence). V lost 5 bases and J lost 6, with 20 bases in between.

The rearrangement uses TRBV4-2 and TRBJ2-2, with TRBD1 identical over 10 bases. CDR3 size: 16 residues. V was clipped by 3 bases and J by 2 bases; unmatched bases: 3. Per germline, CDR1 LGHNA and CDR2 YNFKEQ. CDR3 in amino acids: CASSQGTGVNTGELFF. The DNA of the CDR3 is TGTGCCAGCAGCCAGGGGACAGGGGTAAACACCGGGGAGCTGTTTTTT.